A selection of T cell receptor beta chains follows, all from one sample in a study of shared T cell receptors in the human thymus. Sequencing was performed with immunoSEQ multiplex PCR; in TCRdb, only in-frame clones are kept and a portion is missing. The sample lists hundreds of thousands of clones, just under 95% occurring once. The source material was thymocytes. These TCRs come from a human donor. Each CDR3 is given with its conserved first and last residue.

J,V,CDR3
TRBJ2-1,TRBV9,CASSPTVISGVGEQFF
TRBJ1-2,TRBV5-6,CASSLTGQSYGYTF
TRBJ2-2,TRBV10-3,CAISVRSTGELFF
TRBJ2-3,TRBV6-1,CASSEPLAGDTDTQYF
TRBJ2-1,TRBV18,CASSPSEKITSGTGHNEQFF
TRBJ2-6,TRBV14,CASSQGLRGGTSGANVLTF
TRBJ2-1,TRBV4-2,CASSQGTSGRGCEQFF
TRBJ2-5,TRBV6-1,CASRRLVGETQYF
TRBJ1-2,TRBV18,CASSPNTGGTLGYTF
TRBJ2-4,TRBV29-1,CSVGRSAGIGKNIQYF
TRBJ1-2,TRBV10-3,CAISRDRDGYTF
TRBJ2-1,TRBV7-8,CASSSPRLAGSGEQFF
TRBJ2-7,TRBV7-9,CATPIGGSAGGQYEQYF
TRBJ2-7,TRBV19,CASSPGWGYKSYEQYF
TRBJ1-3,TRBV7-2,CASSGHRGGSGNTIYF
TRBJ2-7,TRBV7-9,CASSLVGLAGYEQYF
TRBJ2-7,TRBV11-2,CASSSSSQGASYEQYF
TRBJ1-1,TRBV27,CASSRSRNTEAFF
TRBJ2-1,TRBV15,CATSPDRRGLINEQFF
TRBJ1-1,TRBV7-9,CASSSRGTALHTEAFF
TRBJ2-1,TRBV5-1,CASSLGGGHSYNEQFF
TRBJ2-2,TRBV15,CATSTPSGREELFF
TRBJ2-3,TRBV5-5,CASSLAFASGRPSTDTQYF
TRBJ2-7,TRBV7-8,CASIPNGGTVYEQYF
TRBJ2-2,TRBV27,CASRPKLEPGQGETGVTGELFF
TRBJ1-2,TRBV11-2,CASSLDTTHYGYTF
TRBJ2-7,TRBV7-3,CASSLGLAGEYEQYF
TRBJ2-7,TRBV5-5,CASSFNGGYEQYF
TRBJ2-1,TRBV5-1,CASSLGRGPYNEQFF
TRBJ2-3,TRBV15,CATTTAPTDTQYF
TRBJ2-7,TRBV7-3,CASSLLQRSSSYEQYF
TRBJ2-3,TRBV4-3,CASSPLRVAGGPDTQYF
TRBJ2-7,TRBV15,CATSRDSGVTYEQYF
TRBJ2-1,TRBV7-8,CASSPGTSRSNEQFF
TRBJ2-7,TRBV5-1,CASSVRTSGSYPHEQYF
TRBJ1-3,TRBV27,CASAGNSGNTIYF
NA,TRBV6-7,CASSYRDWFEQYF
TRBJ1-1,TRBV30,CAWSVLRGEYRNTEAFF
TRBJ1-1,TRBV18,CASSPGLLGTEAFF
TRBJ1-3,TRBV2,CASSAGRSGNTIYF
TRBJ2-2,TRBV7-9,CASSSRTGVAGELFF
TRBJ2-7,TRBV29-1,CSVVGTRGAYEQYF
TRBJ2-7,TRBV28,CASSLSGISSYEQYF
TRBJ2-1,TRBV7-2,CASSLGRRGIHLGNEQFF
TRBJ1-4,TRBV9,CASSGAGNEKLFF
TRBJ2-3,TRBV27,CASGTSHTQYF
TRBJ2-7,TRBV5-1,CASSLAGTVNEQYF
TRBJ1-5,TRBV21-1,CASSKVGRGAHNQPQHF